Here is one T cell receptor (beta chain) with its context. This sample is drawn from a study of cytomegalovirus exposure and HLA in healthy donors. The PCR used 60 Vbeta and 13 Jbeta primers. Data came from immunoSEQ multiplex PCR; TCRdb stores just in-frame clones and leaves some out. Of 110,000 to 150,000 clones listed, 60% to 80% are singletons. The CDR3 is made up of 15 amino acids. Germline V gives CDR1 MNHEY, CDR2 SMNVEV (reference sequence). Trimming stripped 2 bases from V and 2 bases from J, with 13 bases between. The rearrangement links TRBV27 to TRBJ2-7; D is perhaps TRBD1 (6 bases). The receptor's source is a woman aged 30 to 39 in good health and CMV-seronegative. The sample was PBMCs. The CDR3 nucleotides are TGTGCCAGCAGTTTAGTCGGGACAAGAACCTACGAGCAGTACTTC. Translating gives CASSLVGTRTYEQYF.